These 24 T cell receptor beta chains came from one sample sequenced in a study of graft-versus-host responses after intestinal transplantation. No antigen is known for these receptors. Profiled with immunoSEQ multiplex PCR; TCRdb holds only in-frame clones, not every one. The table lists around 67,000 clones, 90% of them singletons, with roughly 4% in the top ten. Specimen: unstimulated CD8+ T cells sorted from spleen or lymph node cells, collected before transplant. These receptors were collected from a human donor who was the organ donor for an intestinal transplant.

J is TRBJ2-6 and V is TRBV7-9; D gene unclear. CDR1 and CDR2 from the germline V gene are SEHNR and FQNEAQ (reference sequence). This CDR3 is 12 amino acids long. Trimming shortened V by 7 bases and J by 4 bases, and 5 bases separated the two germline ends. CDR3 in DNA: TGTGCCAGCATCTCGGGGGCCAACGTCCTGACTTTC. This sequence encodes CASISGANVLTF.

The rearrangement links TRBV4-1 to TRBJ2-1; 9 bases are a match to TRBD2. Germline V gene lookup returns CDR1 MGHRA and CDR2 YSYEKL. V dropped 7 bases and J dropped 7; count of bases not matched to a gene: 14. The CDR3 covers 16 residues. The CDR3 loop is CASTIRGGGARNEQFF. CDR3 DNA: TGCGCCAGCACCATACGAGGCGGGGGGGCCCGGAATGAGCAGTTCTTC.

The rearrangement uses TRBV15 and TRBJ2-7; D might be TRBD1 (5 bases). V lost 3 bases to trimming and J lost 4 bases, with 13 bases between them. The CDR3 length is 14 residues. Germline V gives CDR1 LNHNV, CDR2 YYDKDF (reference sequence). CDR3 region: CATSSTGDPYEQYV. DNA for the CDR3: TGTGCCACCAGCAGCACAGGAGACCCTTACGAGCAGTACGTC.

This sequence joins TRBV28 and TRBJ2-3; D gene unclear. Germline V gene sequence: CDR1 MDHEN, CDR2 SYDVKM. The CDR3 has 14 amino acids. The germline V and J ends were trimmed by 6 bases and 1 base, with 11 bases remaining between them. The CDR3, as DNA: TGTGCCAGCAGCACAGCTCTGGGCACAGATACGCAGTATTTT. Its translation is CASSTALGTDTQYF.

V usage is TRBV5-4 and J usage is TRBJ2-6; the D is unclear. The V gene's germline CDR1 is SGHNT and CDR2 YYREEE (reference sequence). V lost 2 bases to trimming and J lost 0 bases, with 3 bases between them. This CDR3 region has 14 residues. The CDR3 sequence: CASSFSSGANVLTF. The CDR3 coding sequence is TGTGCCAGCAGCTTTAGCTCTGGGGCCAACGTCCTGACTTTC.

CDR3 sequence (DNA): TGTGCCAGCAGCACCGGGACAGTCTATGGCTACACCTTC. As protein: CASSTGTVYGYTF. The gene calls are TRBV6-5 and TRBJ1-2; 7 bases align to TRBD1. Germline loops: CDR1 MNHEY, CDR2 SVGAGI. J gave up 4 bases and V 6 bases, and 5 bases lay outside the gene matches. The CDR3 has 13 residues.

The chain has TRBV27 and TRBJ2-1, with TRBD2 identical over 10 bases. This CDR3 spans 14 amino acids. Per germline, CDR1 MNHEY and CDR2 SMNVEV (reference sequence). V lost 0 bases, J lost 10 bases, and 3 bases stayed unmatched. The CDR3, as DNA: TGTGCCAGCAGTTTATCTACGACTAGCGGGGAGCAGTTCTTC. It encodes CASSLSTTSGEQFF.

V usage is TRBV28 and J usage is TRBJ2-4; 11 bases agree with TRBD2. This CDR3 comprises 14 residues. The germline V gene encodes CDR1 MDHEN and CDR2 SYDVKM. The junction had 8 bases not matched to a gene; V was cut back by 10 bases and J by 6 bases. The CDR3 loop is CATQLAGGSNIQYF. For the CDR3, the DNA is TGTGCCACTCAGTTAGCGGGGGGGTCAAACATTCAGTACTTC.

The chain has TRBV11-3 and TRBJ2-5; 8 bases fit TRBD1. The CDR3 covers 15 residues. V lost 5 bases, J lost 7 bases, and 12 bases stayed unmatched. Germline CDR1 reads SGHNT; CDR2 reads YENEEA. The CDR3 sequence: CASSPRRTGNGTQYF. The DNA of the CDR3 is TGTGCCAGCAGCCCCAGACGGACAGGGAATGGGACCCAGTACTTC.

J is TRBJ1-2 and V is TRBV13; the match to TRBD1 covers 8 bases. Germline lookup yields CDR1 PRHDT and CDR2 FYEKMQ (reference sequence). V shed 5 bases, J shed 2 bases, and the junction held 4 bases outside the gene matches. CDR3 length equals 14 residues. The CDR3 DNA sequence: TGTGCCAGCAGCACAGGGGGGGGCAACTATGGCTACACCTTC. Translating gives CASSTGGGNYGYTF.

The DNA of the CDR3 is TGTGCCAGTAGCGCCAAAACAGGGGGCCGACAGCCCCAGCATTTT. Translation gives CASSAKTGGRQPQHF. The J gene is TRBJ1-5, the V gene TRBV19, with 9 bases aligning to TRBD1. The CDR3 is 15 residues long. With 6 bases clipped from V and 7 bases from J, the junction kept 10 bases outside the gene matches. The germline CDR1 and CDR2 sequences are LNHDA and SQIVND (reference sequence). The full variable domain, completed using reference TRBV19 and TRBJ1-5, is DGGITQSPKYLFRKEGQNVTLSCEQNLNHDAMYWYRQDPGQGLRLIYYSQIVNDFQKGDIAEGYSVSREKKESFPLTVTSAQKNPTAFYLCASSAKTGGRQPQHFGDGTRLSIL.

The rearrangement links TRBV6-4 to TRBJ1-2; D is unresolved. This CDR3 has 12 residues. Trimming took 2 bases from V and 7 from J, leaving 8 bases between them. CDR1 is MRHNA and CDR2 is SNTAGT in the germline V gene. CDR3 nucleotides: TGTGCCAGCAGTGACGTTCGCGGTGGCTACACCTTC. It translates to CASSDVRGGYTF.

This chain links TRBV6-1 with TRBJ1-3; 7 bases align to TRBD1. V lost 6 bases, J lost 0 bases, and 5 bases stayed unmatched. Germline V gene data show CDR1 as MNHNS and CDR2 as SASEGT. CDR3 length: 15 residues. CDR3 in amino acids: CASSSDRDSGNTIYF. In DNA, the CDR3 is TGTGCCAGCAGCTCAGACAGGGACTCTGGAAACACCATATATTTT.

The chain carries TRBV21-1 and TRBJ1-4; no DNA check was done on the table's D call, TRBD1. TRBV21-1 corresponds to a pseudogene. The CDR3 runs to 19 residues. In DNA, the CDR3 is TGTGCCAGCAGCAAAGAGGAGCAGGGGGCGGTAACTACTAATGAAAAACTGTTTTTT. Its protein is CASSKEEQGAVTTNEKLFF.

The rearrangement joins TRBV5-6 to TRBJ2-6, with a possible D match to TRBD2 (5 bases). The V end was cut by 1 base, the J end by 2 bases, with 10 bases between. This CDR3 contains 16 residues. Germline CDR1 is SGHDT and CDR2 is YYEEEE. CDR3 in DNA: TGTGCCAGCAGCTTGCATGCGGGTACTGGGGCCAACGTCCTGACTTTC. It translates to CASSLHAGTGANVLTF.

Turning to this clone: Other DNA sequences of this sample code for an identical CDR3. The chain is built from TRBV5-6 and TRBJ1-5; 7 bases fit TRBD1. Trimming took 2 bases from V and 4 from J; bases not matched to a gene: 3. CDR3 length equals 14 residues. Germline V gene lookup returns CDR1 SGHDT and CDR2 YYEEEE. The CDR3 sequence is CASSLLQGNQPQHF. The DNA for the CDR3 is TGTGCCAGCAGCTTATTACAGGGGAATCAGCCCCAGCATTTT.

This chain connects TRBV9 to TRBJ1-2, with D possibly being TRBD1 (6 bases). V was cut by 4 bases and J by 8 bases, with 12 bases left in between. Per germline, CDR1 SGDLS and CDR2 YYNGEE. The CDR3 is 12 amino acids. This CDR3 reads CASSIQGGGYTF. In DNA form, the CDR3 reads TGTGCCAGCAGCATACAGGGCGGCGGCTACACCTTC.

The sample holds one count of this clone. V gene TRBV5-1 combines with J gene TRBJ1-2; no definite D call. The germline CDR1 and CDR2 sequences are SGHRS and YFSETQ. The CDR3 contains 16 residues. With 0 bases removed from V and 6 bases from J, the gap between germline ends came to 18 bases. The CDR3: CASSLELEIPLNGYTF. DNA for the CDR3: TGCGCCAGCAGCTTGGAGTTAGAGATCCCCCTTAATGGCTACACCTTC.

The V call is TRBV4-1, the J call TRBJ1-1; 7 bases are a match to TRBD1. Per the germline V gene, CDR1 is MGHRA and CDR2 is YSYEKL. V trimming: 0 bases; J trimming: 0 bases; junction bases outside the gene matches: 4. The CDR3 contains 16 residues. CDR3 sequence: CASSQDTGTVNTEAFF. The CDR3 nucleotides are TGCGCCAGCAGCCAAGATACGGGGACAGTGAACACTGAAGCTTTCTTT.

The CDR3 protein is CASRTSGGVETQYF. CDR3 coding DNA: TGTGCCAGCAGGACTAGCGGGGGCGTAGAGACCCAGTACTTC. The chain links TRBV6-5 to TRBJ2-5; TRBD2 agrees at 12 bases. Germline V gene data show CDR1 as MNHEY and CDR2 as SVGAGI. This CDR3 is 14 amino acids long. The V gene end was trimmed by 6 bases and the J gene end by 4 bases; junction bases not matched to a gene: 3.

The CDR3 sequence: CASSPAGGANTGELFF. The CDR3 region has the DNA TGCGCCAGCAGTCCCGCCGGGGGAGCGAACACCGGGGAGCTGTTTTTT. V is TRBV5-1 and J is TRBJ2-2; a possible D gene is TRBD2 (6 bases). Germline V gene lookup returns CDR1 SGHRS and CDR2 YFSETQ. Trimming cost V 5 bases and J 0 bases, with 14 bases left between them. This CDR3 comprises 16 residues.

This chain uses TRBV7-9 with TRBJ2-7; D possibly corresponds to TRBD1 (5 bases). The CDR3 has 14 residues. Germline loops: CDR1 SEHNR, CDR2 FQNEAQ (reference sequence). V lost 1 base and J 2 bases, leaving 9 bases between the germline ends. The CDR3 nucleotides are TGTGCCAGCAGCTTAGTTCCAGGGCCCTACGAGCAGTACGTC. It specifies CASSLVPGPYEQYV.

This rearrangement joins TRBV6-5 to TRBJ1-2, with unresolved D. The length of the CDR3 is 13 residues. CDR1 MNHEY and CDR2 SVGAGI come from the germline V gene. V was pared by 0 bases and J by 8 bases, with 10 bases between. Here the CDR3 reads CASSYSRSFGYTF. DNA of the CDR3: TGTGCCAGCAGTTACTCGAGATCGTTCGGCTACACCTTC.

This clone was observed a handful of times. This chain links TRBV6-6 with TRBJ1-1; tentative D call: TRBD1 (5 bases). There are 15 residues in the CDR3. Germline lookup yields CDR1 MNHNY and CDR2 SVGAGI (reference sequence). Trimming removed 5 bases at V and 2 bases at J, with 15 bases between. The CDR3 loop reads CASSPPDSLNTEAFF. The CDR3 coding sequence is TGTGCCAGCAGTCCCCCCGACAGCCTCAACACTGAAGCTTTCTTT.